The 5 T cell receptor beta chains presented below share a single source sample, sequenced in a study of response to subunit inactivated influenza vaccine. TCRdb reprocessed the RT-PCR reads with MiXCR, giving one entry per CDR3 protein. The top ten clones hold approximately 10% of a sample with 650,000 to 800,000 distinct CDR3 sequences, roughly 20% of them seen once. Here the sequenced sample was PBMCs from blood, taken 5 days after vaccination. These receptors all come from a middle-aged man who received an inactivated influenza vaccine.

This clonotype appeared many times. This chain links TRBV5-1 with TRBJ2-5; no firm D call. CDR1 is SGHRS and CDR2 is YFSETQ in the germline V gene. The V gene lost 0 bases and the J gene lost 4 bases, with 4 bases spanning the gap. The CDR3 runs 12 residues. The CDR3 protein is CASSLGVETQYF. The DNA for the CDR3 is TGCGCCAGCAGCTTGGGGGTAGAGACCCAGTACTTC.

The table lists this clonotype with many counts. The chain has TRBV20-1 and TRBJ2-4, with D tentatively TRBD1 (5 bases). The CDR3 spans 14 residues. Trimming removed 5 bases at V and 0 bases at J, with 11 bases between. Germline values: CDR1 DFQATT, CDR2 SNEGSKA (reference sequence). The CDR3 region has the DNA TGCAGTGCTCCTGACAGAATAGCCAAAAACATTCAGTACTTC. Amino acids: CSAPDRIAKNIQYF.

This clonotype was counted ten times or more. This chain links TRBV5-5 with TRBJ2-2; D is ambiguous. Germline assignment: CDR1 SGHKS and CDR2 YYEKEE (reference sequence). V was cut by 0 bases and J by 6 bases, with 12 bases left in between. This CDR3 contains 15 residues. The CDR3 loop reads CASSLVVSAAGELFF. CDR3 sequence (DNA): TGTGCCAGCAGCTTGGTGGTCTCAGCCGCCGGGGAGCTGTTTTTT.

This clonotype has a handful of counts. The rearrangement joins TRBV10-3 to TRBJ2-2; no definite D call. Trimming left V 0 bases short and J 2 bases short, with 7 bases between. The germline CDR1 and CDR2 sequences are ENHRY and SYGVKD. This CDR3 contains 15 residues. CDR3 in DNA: TGTGCCATCAGTGAGTCGAGCATCAACACCGGGGAGCTGTTTTTT. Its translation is CAISESSINTGELFF.

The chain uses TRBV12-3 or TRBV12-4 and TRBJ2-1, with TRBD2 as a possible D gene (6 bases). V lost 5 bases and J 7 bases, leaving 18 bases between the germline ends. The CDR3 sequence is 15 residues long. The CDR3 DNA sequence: TGTGCCAGCAGTCCTCGGGACTTCAGTCGGAATGAGCAGTTCTTC. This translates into CASSPRDFSRNEQFF.